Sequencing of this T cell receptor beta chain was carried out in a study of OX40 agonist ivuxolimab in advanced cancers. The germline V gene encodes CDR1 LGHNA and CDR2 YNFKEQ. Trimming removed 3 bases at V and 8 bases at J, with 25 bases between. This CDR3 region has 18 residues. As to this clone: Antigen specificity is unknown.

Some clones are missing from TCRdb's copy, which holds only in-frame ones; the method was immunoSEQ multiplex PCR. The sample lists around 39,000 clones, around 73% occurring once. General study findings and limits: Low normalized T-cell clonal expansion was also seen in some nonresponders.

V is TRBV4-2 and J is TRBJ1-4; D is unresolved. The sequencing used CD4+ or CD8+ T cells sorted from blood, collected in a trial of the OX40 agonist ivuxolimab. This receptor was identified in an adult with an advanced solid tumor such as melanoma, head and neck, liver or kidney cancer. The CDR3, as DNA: TGTGCCAGCAGCCACTCAAACTCGGATCTCACTCAAGGGGAAAAACTGTTTTTT. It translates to CASSHSNSDLTQGEKLFF.